This T cell receptor beta chain was obtained from a study of blood T cell repertoires in COVID-19. Study-wide context: Sites in the United States, Italy and Spain provided acute and convalescent COVID-19 samples. Nucleic acid was either cDNA or gDNA, and it came from T cells, B-cell-depleted T cells, or PBMCs.

The CDR3 length is 16 residues. V was cut by 2 bases and J by 1 base, with 12 bases left in between. The germline gives CDR1 MGHRA, CDR2 YSYEKL. Original methodology: Estimates of nucleated cell counts were drawn from the amplification of reference gene primers. Clones were read by immunoSEQ multiplex PCR, and TCRdb kept only the in-frame ones, dropping some. The D gene and trimming were derived from the DNA, and the V and J assignments and clone size from that table. The sample contains more than 120,000 clones, approximately 86% of which appear only once. This clone was detected only once. Sequencing input: peripheral blood. This clonotype was obtained from a woman in her 50s with acute or convalescent COVID-19. The chain links TRBV4-1 to TRBJ2-4; TRBD1 is a possible D gene (7 bases). The CDR3 DNA sequence: TGCGCCAGCAGCCAACTGACAGGGAGGGCCAAAAACATTCAGTACTTC. Translating it yields CASSQLTGRAKNIQYF.